This T cell receptor beta chain was sequenced for a study of blood T cell repertoires in COVID-19. Overall study context: T cells, B-cell-depleted T cells, or PBMCs supplied cDNA or gDNA.

Profiled with immunoSEQ multiplex PCR; TCRdb holds only in-frame clones, not every one. The table records a few hundred thousand clones, roughly 88% of them present only once. With 4 bases removed from V and 5 bases from J, the gap between germline ends came to 20 bases. The CDR3 has 16 residues. CDR1 is SGHDN and CDR2 is FVKESK in the germline V gene. J is TRBJ1-1 and V is TRBV14; TRBD1 might be the D (5 bases). The sequencing sample was made of PBMCs or T cells enriched from blood (not recorded which). This sequence was found in a man in his late teens or twenties who had recovered from COVID-19. The CDR3 loop reads CASSPGLIGTGTEAFF. DNA of the CDR3: TGTGCCAGCAGCCCCGGGTTGATAGGGACTGGGACTGAAGCTTTCTTT.